This T cell receptor beta chain was sequenced in a study of shared clonotypes between healthy human individuals. Study-wide results and limits: Relative to memory subsets, naive subsets generally showed larger estimated richness. What limited the represented genetic and exposure-history diversity was the small number of donors. Clonotype sharing across several donors was observed for about 5.5% of naive CD4 clonotypes.

TCRdb's copy holds only in-frame clones and misses some; the assay was immunoSEQ multiplex PCR. Altogether around 510,000 clones are present, 90% to 96% being singletons, with the ten largest covering around 0.066%. A remark on this clone: Its antigen is currently unknown.

A split of CD4+ cells into CD45RA+ naive and CD45RA-negative memory subsets was performed. Per germline, CDR1 SGHRS and CDR2 YFSETQ. Trimming pared 4 bases from V and 3 bases from J, leaving 16 bases between. CDR3 length: 16 amino acids. The rearrangement uses TRBV5-1 and TRBJ2-2, with D unclear. The receptor comes from a woman in her 30s in good health. The material sequenced was naive CD4+ T cells sorted from blood. Documented subset: CD45RA+ positively selected. In nucleotides, the CDR3 is TGCGCCAGCAGCCCCGTACTCCCTGCGGACACCGGGGAGCTGTTTTTT. Translating it yields CASSPVLPADTGELFF.